Below are 15 T cell receptor beta chains sequenced from a single sample in a study of T cells in Graves' hyperthyroidism and ophthalmopathy. Template material for amplifying TCR beta CDR3 regions consisted of RNA transcripts. RT-PCR in the first round (using the HTBI primer set) targeted the TCR CDR3. TCRdb itself ran the multiplex PCR reads through MiXCR, one entry per CDR3 protein. The table has roughly 400,000 distinct CDR3 sequences, over 13% seen once. The sequenced sample consisted of blood. The source is a man in his fifties or sixties with Graves' ophthalmopathy.

This clonotype was detected ten times or more. The V gene is TRBV20-1, the J gene TRBJ2-1; D not certain. The CDR3 is made up of 13 amino acids. The germline V gene encodes CDR1 DFQATT and CDR2 SNEGSKA (reference sequence). Trimming took off 5 bases at V and 8 bases at J, with 16 bases between the two ends. CDR3 protein: CSAQTPVVDEQFF. The CDR3 region has the DNA TGCAGTGCTCAAACCCCTGTAGTGGATGAGCAGTTCTTC.

This clonotype was picked up many times. The chain is built from TRBV5-1 and TRBJ2-3; D remains unclear. Germline CDR1 and CDR2: SGHRS and YFSETQ. The CDR3 has 14 amino acids. Trimming shortened V by 3 bases and J by 0 bases, and 8 bases separated the two germline ends. CDR3 nucleotides: TGCGCCAGCAGCTCCGCCGGAAGCACAGATACGCAGTATTTT. Translated: CASSSAGSTDTQYF.

At least ten counts were recorded for this clonotype. The chain links TRBV11-1 to TRBJ2-2; TRBD2 is a possible D gene (7 bases). CDR1 is SGHAT and CDR2 is FQDESV in the germline V gene (reference sequence). The CDR3 contains 17 residues. Trimming took 4 bases from V and 6 from J, leaving 21 bases between them. The CDR3, as DNA: TGTGCCAGCAGCTCAAAAGCGGGAAACAGGGCCGCCGGGGAGCTGTTTTTT. Protein: CASSSKAGNRAAGELFF.

The V call is TRBV5-1, the J call TRBJ2-7; 7 bases map to TRBD1. V lost 0 bases and J lost 6; bases outside the gene matches: 9. The CDR3 consists of 15 residues. Germline CDR1 reads SGHRS; CDR2 reads YFSETQ. CDR3 sequence reads: CASSLEGQTVSEQYF. In nucleotides, the CDR3 is TGCGCCAGCAGCTTGGAGGGACAGACCGTGAGCGAGCAGTACTTC.

V usage is TRBV13 and J usage is TRBJ2-6; no definite D call. The CDR3 extends over 15 amino acids. The germline gives CDR1 PRHDT, CDR2 FYEKMQ (reference sequence). V was trimmed by 4 bases and J by 0 bases, leaving 7 bases between them. The DNA of the CDR3 is TGTGCCAGCAGCTACAGAGACTCTGGGGCCAACGTCCTGACTTTC. This sequence encodes CASSYRDSGANVLTF.

In its sample, this clonotype was seen many times. The chain joins TRBV28 to TRBJ1-1; a possible D gene is TRBD1 (5 bases). Germline CDR1 and CDR2: MDHEN and SYDVKM. The CDR3 extends over 16 amino acids. The V and J ends lost 6 bases and 4 bases respectively, with 21 bases between them. In DNA form, the CDR3 reads TGTGCCAGCAGAGCAGGGTTTCGCGTTGGCGGCACTGAAGCTTTCTTT. Protein: CASRAGFRVGGTEAFF.

V usage is TRBV5-1 and J usage is TRBJ2-5; 13 bases align to TRBD2. The germline V gene encodes CDR1 SGHRS and CDR2 YFSETQ. The CDR3 extends over 19 amino acids. After removal of 1 base from V and 1 base from J, the junction contained 10 bases not matched to a gene. CDR3 nucleotides: TGCGCCAGCAGCTTGAAAGGGACTAGCGGGACAAGGCGCCAAGAGACCCAGTACTTC. Amino acids: CASSLKGTSGTRRQETQYF.

This clonotype showed up many times. This chain links TRBV7-9 with TRBJ2-1; 11 bases are a match to TRBD2. Germline V gene lookup returns CDR1 SEHNR and CDR2 FQNEAQ (reference sequence). The CDR3 is made up of 15 amino acids. The J segment lost 6 bases and the V segment lost 3 bases, leaving 4 bases of the junction unmatched. The CDR3: CASSLGTSGINEQFF. The CDR3 DNA reads as TGTGCCAGCAGCTTGGGGACTAGCGGAATCAATGAGCAGTTCTTC.

This clonotype was counted at least ten times. This chain connects TRBV30 to TRBJ2-7; D not certain. The germline V gene encodes CDR1 GTSNPN and CDR2 SVGIG (reference sequence). CDR3 length equals 13 residues. V was clipped by 3 bases and J by 2 bases, with 11 bases between them. CDR3 amino acids: CAWRSPATYEQYF. The CDR3 coding sequence is TGTGCCTGGAGGTCCCCGGCAACCTACGAGCAGTACTTC.

In its sample, this clonotype was seen many times. For the CDR3, the DNA is TGTGCCAGCAGCTTAAATCTCGAGCAGTACTTC. It specifies CASSLNLEQYF. V usage is TRBV11-2 and J usage is TRBJ2-7; D remains ambiguous. Trimming cost V 2 bases and J 6 bases, with 5 bases left between them. Germline V CDR1 and CDR2: SGHAT, FQNNGV. CDR3 length: 11 amino acids.

This clonotype has a count of ten or more. The rearrangement links TRBV5-1 to TRBJ1-6; D perhaps matches TRBD1 (5 bases). CDR3 size: 14 residues. V dropped 0 bases and J dropped 8 bases, with 9 bases sitting between them. CDR1 and CDR2 (germline): SGHRS, YFSETQ. The CDR3 here is CASSLETGDSPLHF. In DNA, the CDR3 is TGCGCCAGCAGCTTGGAGACGGGGGATTCACCCCTCCACTTT.

This clonotype was seen ten or more times. The chain is built from TRBV28 and TRBJ2-1, with 9 bases lining up with TRBD1. This CDR3 is 19 amino acids long. Per the germline V gene, CDR1 is MDHEN and CDR2 is SYDVKM. Trimming cost V 4 bases and J 2 bases; bases outside gene matches: 15. CDR3: CASSSQHRGREWTYNEQFF. CDR3 sequence (DNA): TGTGCCAGCAGTTCGCAGCACAGGGGGCGCGAATGGACCTACAATGAGCAGTTCTTC.

Many counts were recorded for this clonotype. This chain connects TRBV20-1 to TRBJ2-4; either TRBD1 or TRBD2 may fit D (6 bases each). Trimming left V 6 bases short and J 10 bases short, with 25 bases between. The CDR3 is 15 residues long. Germline loops: CDR1 DFQATT, CDR2 SNEGSKA (reference sequence). CDR3 sequence reads: CSALSVGGSRDIQYF. DNA for the CDR3: TGCAGTGCCCTTAGTGTGGGGGGCTCGAGGGATATTCAGTACTTC.

This clonotype was observed at least ten times. DNA for the CDR3: TGTGCCAGCGCAATCACGACAGCCAACACCGGGGAGCTGTTTTTT. This sequence encodes CASAITTANTGELFF. The J gene is TRBJ2-2, the V gene TRBV2, with D possibly TRBD1 on 5 matching bases. The CDR3 totals 15 residues. In germline, CDR1 is SNHLY, CDR2 FYNNEI. Trimming stripped 8 bases from V and 2 bases from J, with 15 bases between.

As concerns this clonotype: A read error may be the cause here, since a much bigger clone is one base away. The chain employs TRBV3-1 and TRBJ2-1, with D unresolved. Trimming pared 8 bases from V and 0 bases from J, leaving 14 bases between. Germline lookup yields CDR1 LGHDT and CDR2 YNNKEL (reference sequence). The CDR3 spans 15 residues. The CDR3 region is CASGSPLSSYNEQFF. Written as DNA, the CDR3 is TGTGCCAGCGGCTCCCCCCTTAGCTCCTACAATGAGCAGTTCTTC.